Each of the 6 T cell receptor beta chains below was sequenced from the same sample in a study of identical twins. MiXCR was run by TCRdb on the 5' RACE reads, yielding one entry per CDR3 protein. The sample holds 450,000 to 600,000 distinct CDR3 sequences, around 20% seen once. The data also belong to a second study, concerning yellow fever vaccine responses in identical twins.

Sequencing was performed on CD4+ T cells sorted from blood. All receptors derive from a woman in her late teens or twenties in good health.

This clonotype was recorded a few times. This rearrangement joins TRBV5-1 to TRBJ2-7; D gene unclear. CDR3 length equals 15 residues. V was clipped by 1 base and J by 2 bases, with 13 bases between them. From germline, CDR1 is SGHRS and CDR2 YFSETQ. CDR3 sequence: CASSLTATNPYEQYF. The CDR3 DNA sequence: TGCGCCAGCAGCTTGACCGCGACCAACCCCTACGAGCAGTACTTC.

This clonotype was recorded a few times. This rearrangement joins TRBV7-2 to TRBJ1-5, with D perhaps matching TRBD1 (6 bases). Germline loops: CDR1 SGHTA, CDR2 FQGNSA. There are 14 residues in the CDR3. Trimming stripped 6 bases from V and 4 bases from J, with 13 bases between. CDR3 sequence (DNA): TGTGCCAGCAGAACCGGGACAACAAATCAGCCCCAGCATTTT. Translation gives CASRTGTTNQPQHF.

In its sample, this clonotype was seen a few times. V usage is TRBV6-1 and J usage is TRBJ2-3; no definite D call. The CDR3 runs 15 residues. Germline V gene data show CDR1 as MNHNS and CDR2 as SASEGT. Trimming took off 3 bases at V and 0 bases at J, with 10 bases between the two ends. CDR3 protein: CASSDKRTSTDTQYF. For the CDR3, the DNA is TGTGCCAGCAGTGACAAAAGGACCAGCACAGATACGCAGTATTTT.

This clonotype was seen more than once but under ten times. The genes are TRBV20-1 and TRBJ2-3; D call uncertain. This CDR3 spans 12 amino acids. V gave up 1 base and J gave up 6 bases, with 8 bases separating them. Germline CDR1 reads DFQATT; CDR2 reads SNEGSKA (reference sequence). In DNA form, the CDR3 reads TGCAGTGCTAGAGGCCAGTGGGATACGCAGTATTTT. This codes for CSARGQWDTQYF.

The chain joins TRBV7-9 to TRBJ2-3; TRBD1 is a possible D gene (5 bases). From germline, CDR1 is SEHNR and CDR2 FQNEAQ (reference sequence). V was clipped by 5 bases and J by 3 bases, with 15 bases between them. The CDR3 is 15 residues long. This chain's CDR3 is CASSLGAPTTDTQYF. The CDR3 coding sequence is TGTGCCAGCAGCCTAGGGGCCCCCACTACAGATACGCAGTATTTT.

This clonotype was seen only a few times. The chain joins TRBV20-1 to TRBJ1-1; tentative D call: TRBD1 (6 bases). Per germline, CDR1 DFQATT and CDR2 SNEGSKA (reference sequence). V was clipped by 3 bases and J by 5 bases, with 10 bases between them. The CDR3 is 12 amino acids. CDR3 DNA sequence: TGCAGTGCTAGCGTCCAGGGGACTGAAGCTTTCTTT. It encodes CSASVQGTEAFF.